The 32 T cell receptor beta chains reported below all come from one sample, sequenced in a study of T cells in Graves' hyperthyroidism and ophthalmopathy. It was RNA transcripts that yielded the amplified TCR beta CDR3 regions. Researchers ran a first-round RT-PCR on the TCR CDR3 using the HTBI primer set. TCRdb used MiXCR to reprocess the multiplex PCR reads, holding one entry per CDR3 protein. The table has about 610,000 distinct CDR3 sequences, around 16% seen once. What was sequenced was blood. These receptors came from a woman between 40 and 50 years old with Graves' ophthalmopathy.

This clonotype was seen more than once but under ten times. The CDR3 is CASSLKETGQRAFF. CDR3 DNA: TGTGCCAGCAGCCTAAAAGAGACAGGACAAAGGGCTTTCTTT. The chain has TRBV7-9 and TRBJ1-1; D may be TRBD1 (6 bases). Germline-derived CDR1 and CDR2 are SEHNR and FQNEAQ (reference sequence). The CDR3 sequence is 14 residues long. V was pared by 5 bases and J by 11 bases, with 21 bases between.

This clonotype has only a few counts. V gene TRBV19 combines with J gene TRBJ2-2; unclear D gene. Germline V gene sequence: CDR1 LNHDA, CDR2 SQIVND (reference sequence). The CDR3 runs 14 residues. V was shortened by 3 bases and J by 1 base, with 6 bases between the two germline ends. Here the CDR3 DNA reads TGTGCCAGTAGTATGAAGCGGAACACCGGGGAGCTGTTTTTT. The encoded protein is CASSMKRNTGELFF. The whole variable domain, filled in from reference TRBV19 and TRBJ2-2, reads DGGITQSPKYLFRKEGQNVTLSCEQNLNHDAMYWYRQDPGQGLRLIYYSQIVNDFQKGDIAEGYSVSREKKESFPLTVTSAQKNPTAFYLCASSMKRNTGELFFGEGSRLTVL.

Ten or more counts support this clonotype. This sequence joins TRBV3-1 and TRBJ2-7, with D unresolved. The CDR3 runs 14 residues. V shed 1 base and J shed 7 bases, with 14 bases lying between them. The germline V gene encodes CDR1 LGHDT and CDR2 YNNKEL (reference sequence). CDR3: CASSQGGYGREQYF. The CDR3 coding sequence is TGTGCCAGCAGCCAAGGGGGTTACGGCCGAGAGCAGTACTTC.

The V call is TRBV27, the J call TRBJ1-4; perhaps TRBD1 as D (5 bases). Trimming stripped 4 bases from V and 10 bases from J, with 16 bases between. Germline V gene data show CDR1 as MNHEY and CDR2 as SMNVEV (reference sequence). The CDR3 is made up of 14 amino acids. The DNA for the CDR3 is TGTGCCAGCAGTTCCGGGGGGGGAAGTGGAAAACTGTTTTTT. As protein: CASSSGGGSGKLFF.

This chain uses TRBV7-3 with TRBJ2-1; 11 bases align to TRBD2. V lost 5 bases, J lost 5 bases, and 5 bases stayed unmatched. CDR3 size: 15 residues. The V gene's germline CDR1 is SGHTA and CDR2 FQGTGA. CDR3 nucleotides: TGTGCCAGCAGCAACCCGGGACTAGCGGACAATGAGCAGTTCTTC. It specifies CASSNPGLADNEQFF.

The rearrangement links TRBV6-1 to TRBJ1-1; no clear D gene. CDR1 is MNHNS, CDR2 SASEGT, per germline. V was shortened by 5 bases and J by 0 bases, with 13 bases between the two germline ends. The CDR3 runs to 15 residues. CDR3 residues: CASSFKGGMNTEAFF. The CDR3 nucleotides are TGTGCCAGCAGTTTCAAGGGAGGGATGAACACTGAAGCTTTCTTT.

This chain connects TRBV6-5 to TRBJ1-4; D possibly corresponds to TRBD1 (5 bases). Germline V lookup: CDR1 MNHEY, CDR2 SVGAGI. The CDR3 has 16 amino acids. V was shortened by 0 bases and J by 6 bases, with 14 bases between the two germline ends. CDR3 sequence reads: CASSYSARVGDEKLFF. The DNA of the CDR3 is TGTGCCAGCAGTTACTCGGCCCGAGTAGGGGATGAAAAACTGTTTTTT.

This chain links TRBV25-1 with TRBJ2-3; 7 bases line up with TRBD2. The CDR3 sequence is 15 residues long. Germline assignment: CDR1 MGHDK and CDR2 SYGVNS. V shed 6 bases, J shed 2 bases, and the junction held 8 bases outside the gene matches. The CDR3 sequence: CASRRAGLTTDTQYF. CDR3 DNA sequence: TGTGCCAGCAGAAGAGCGGGGCTTACCACAGATACGCAGTATTTT.

This clonotype was seen ten or more times. This rearrangement joins TRBV6-6 to TRBJ1-5; D is undetermined. The CDR3 totals 17 residues. V lost 2 bases, J lost 2 bases, and 16 bases lay in between. Germline V CDR1 and CDR2: MNHNY, SVGAGI (reference sequence). For the CDR3, the DNA is TGTGCCAGCAGTTACACCGCCCGTACCGTGGGCAATCAGCCCCAGCATTTT. The encoded protein is CASSYTARTVGNQPQHF.

The V gene is TRBV2, the J gene TRBJ1-1; weak D call: TRBD1 (6 bases). CDR1 is SNHLY, CDR2 FYNNEI, per germline. CDR3 length: 13 residues. The V end was cut by 9 bases, the J end by 11 bases, with 22 bases between. This CDR3 is CARTLRGARSAFF. The CDR3 region has the DNA TGTGCCAGGACCTTACGGGGGGCGCGTTCGGCTTTCTTT.

This clonotype showed up just a few times. The chain is built from TRBV4-1 and TRBJ2-6, with D hard to call. Germline lookup yields CDR1 MGHRA and CDR2 YSYEKL. Trimming pared 4 bases from V and 2 bases from J, leaving 12 bases between. The CDR3 extends over 16 amino acids. This CDR3 reads CASSRPSVTGANVLTF. DNA for the CDR3: TGCGCCAGCAGCCGACCCTCAGTCACTGGGGCCAACGTCCTGACTTTC.

This clonotype was counted a few times. The V gene is TRBV28, the J gene TRBJ2-2; 7 bases map to TRBD2. Germline loops: CDR1 MDHEN, CDR2 SYDVKM. There are 16 residues in the CDR3. The V segment lost 2 bases and the J segment 5 bases; nucleotides outside the gene matches: 8. The CDR3 DNA is TGTGCCAGCAGTTTAATGGGCGGGAGTATGACCGGGGAGCTGTTTTTT. As protein: CASSLMGGSMTGELFF.

The chain is built from TRBV29-1 and TRBJ2-1; D call uncertain. Trimming took 4 bases from V and 7 from J, leaving 17 bases between them. The CDR3 spans 14 residues. Per germline, CDR1 SQVTM and CDR2 ANQGSEA. CDR3: CSVGLIQRSNEQFF. CDR3 in DNA: TGCAGCGTTGGGCTCATCCAAAGGTCGAATGAGCAGTTCTTC.

This clonotype has just a few counts. The rearrangement links TRBV7-3 to TRBJ2-3; maybe TRBD2 (7 bases). This CDR3 is 15 amino acids long. V dropped 2 bases and J dropped 5 bases, with 14 bases sitting between them. The V gene's germline CDR1 is SGHTA and CDR2 FQGTGA. DNA of the CDR3: TGTGCCAGCAGCTTATATGGGGGGGCGCAAGATACGCAGTATTTT. As protein: CASSLYGGAQDTQYF.

The sample holds many counts of this clonotype. The chain uses TRBV28 and TRBJ2-4; D not certain. Germline V gives CDR1 MDHEN, CDR2 SYDVKM. Trimming took off 8 bases at V and 0 bases at J, with 14 bases between the two ends. CDR3 length equals 15 residues. The CDR3 region is CASLERTGAKNIQYF. CDR3 DNA sequence: TGTGCCAGCCTTGAGAGGACGGGAGCCAAAAACATTCAGTACTTC.

The CDR3: CSARTSGVNTGELFF. The CDR3 DNA follows: TGCAGTGCTAGAACTAGCGGAGTGAACACCGGGGAGCTGTTTTTT. The chain couples TRBV20-1 to TRBJ2-2; TRBD2 matches at 8 bases. The V segment lost 2 bases and the J segment 1 base; nucleotides outside the gene matches: 3. The CDR3 spans 15 residues. CDR1 is DFQATT, CDR2 SNEGSKA, per germline (reference sequence).

This clonotype was recorded a few times. This chain links TRBV5-1 with TRBJ2-1, with 13 bases that match TRBD2. The CDR3 has 16 residues. The germline V gene has CDR1 SGHRS and CDR2 YFSETQ. With 3 bases clipped from V and 7 bases from J, the junction kept 7 bases outside the gene matches. The CDR3: CASSYPRTSGSNEQFF. The DNA for the CDR3 is TGCGCCAGCAGCTACCCAAGGACTAGCGGGAGTAATGAGCAGTTCTTC.

The chain joins TRBV20-1 to TRBJ1-1, with D maybe TRBD1 (5 bases). Germline V gene sequence: CDR1 DFQATT, CDR2 SNEGSKA (reference sequence). V dropped 6 bases and J dropped 5 bases, with 16 bases sitting between them. This CDR3 region has 13 residues. The CDR3 DNA reads TGCAGTGCAGCCGGGACGGTGGGGACTGAAGCTTTCTTT. It encodes CSAAGTVGTEAFF.

This clonotype was seen repeatedly, ten times or more. The DNA for the CDR3 is TGTGCCAGCAGCTTCTCGGAGGGGGCGCAAGGCTACACCTTC. Translating it yields CASSFSEGAQGYTF. The rearrangement uses TRBV7-9 and TRBJ1-2, with 7 bases that match TRBD1. This CDR3 has 14 residues. The V gene end was trimmed by 3 bases and the J gene end by 8 bases; junction bases not matched to a gene: 9. The germline V gene has CDR1 SEHNR and CDR2 FQNEAQ (reference sequence).

This clonotype turned up a few times. The V call is TRBV29-1, the J call TRBJ2-1, with 7 bases matching TRBD2. Trimming at V came to 4 bases and at J to 3 bases, leaving 12 bases not matched to a gene. CDR1 is SQVTM, CDR2 ANQGSEA, per germline. The CDR3 loop spans 16 amino acids. The CDR3 protein is CSVGGWGGGNYNEQFF. DNA of the CDR3: TGCAGCGTTGGGGGGTGGGGGGGGGGAAACTACAATGAGCAGTTCTTC.

This clonotype was detected once. CDR3 sequence (DNA): TGTGCCAGCAGTGAAACGGGGGCCCGGTTTTATGGCTACACCTTC. Amino acids: CASSETGARFYGYTF. This sequence joins TRBV25-1 and TRBJ1-2; a weak D match, TRBD1 (6 bases). Germline CDR1 reads MGHDK; CDR2 reads SYGVNS. Trimming removed 2 bases at V and 5 bases at J, with 15 bases between. This CDR3 comprises 15 residues.

This clonotype has only a few counts. The rearrangement links TRBV30 to TRBJ2-2; D not resolved. Trimming shortened V by 4 bases and J by 0 bases, and 9 bases separated the two germline ends. Germline assignment: CDR1 GTSNPN and CDR2 SVGIG (reference sequence). The CDR3 has 14 residues. CDR3: CAWNVQPNTGELFF. CDR3 in DNA: TGTGCCTGGAACGTCCAACCGAACACCGGGGAGCTGTTTTTT.

This clonotype was seen repeatedly, ten times or more. The chain has TRBV2 and TRBJ2-5; tentatively, D is TRBD2 (5 bases). Trimming stripped 2 bases from V and 1 base from J, with 20 bases between. The length of the CDR3 is 18 residues. Germline V gene data show CDR1 as SNHLY and CDR2 as FYNNEI. CDR3 amino acids: CASSEPGITTPTQETQYF. In DNA, the CDR3 is TGTGCCAGCAGTGAACCGGGGATAACGACTCCAACCCAAGAGACCCAGTACTTC.

This clonotype was counted many times. V usage is TRBV11-2 and J usage is TRBJ2-1, with 9 nucleotides matching TRBD2. Germline V gene data show CDR1 as SGHAT and CDR2 as FQNNGV. The CDR3 length is 15 residues. V lost 6 bases and J lost 5; bases outside the gene matches: 8. DNA for the CDR3: TGTGCCAGCAGTTTACTAGCGGGCCCCAACAATGAGCAGTTCTTC. Protein product: CASSLLAGPNNEQFF.

This clonotype was observed many times. This rearrangement joins TRBV29-1 to TRBJ2-1, with 8 positions matching TRBD2. The germline V gene has CDR1 SQVTM and CDR2 ANQGSEA. Losses at the gene ends were 4 bases for V and 2 bases for J; bases not matched to a gene: 7. The CDR3 is made up of 15 amino acids. CDR3 sequence: CSVVAGGGAYNEQFF. DNA for the CDR3: TGCAGCGTTGTTGCGGGAGGTGGGGCCTACAATGAGCAGTTCTTC.

This clonotype showed up many times. V and J are TRBV20-1 and TRBJ2-3, with 7 bases lining up with TRBD2. The CDR3 length is 12 residues. V dropped 5 bases and J dropped 6; count of bases not matched to a gene: 5. Germline assignment: CDR1 DFQATT and CDR2 SNEGSKA (reference sequence). This chain's CDR3 is CSAANSGDTQYF. In nucleotides, the CDR3 is TGCAGTGCTGCCAATAGCGGGGATACGCAGTATTTT.

Points on this clonotype: Being one base from a much bigger clone, this may be a read error. The genes are TRBV18 and TRBJ2-2; maybe TRBD2 (6 bases). Germline CDR1 is KGHSH and CDR2 is LQKENI. CDR3 length: 14 amino acids. CDR3 in amino acids: CASSPAGPTGGLFF. In nucleotides, the CDR3 is TGTGCCAGCTCACCAGCGGGACCCACCGGGGGGCTGTTTTTT.

This clonotype was found many times. The CDR3 loop is CASIAVAGGQETQYF. For the CDR3, the DNA is TGTGCCAGCATCGCGGTTGCGGGGGGGCAAGAGACCCAGTACTTC. The gene calls are TRBV2 and TRBJ2-5, with TRBD2 matching 9 bases. In germline, CDR1 is SNHLY, CDR2 FYNNEI. The CDR3 covers 15 residues. Germline trimming cut 7 bases from V and 2 bases from J; bases unmatched to any gene: 8. Drawing the rest from reference TRBV2 and TRBJ2-5, the complete variable domain is EPEVTQTPSHQVTQMGQEVILRCVPISNHLYFYWYRQILGQKVEFLVSFYNNEISEKSEIFDDQFSVERPDGSNFTLKIRSTKLEDSAMYFCASIAVAGGQETQYFGPGTRLLVL.

This clonotype was detected many times. The chain has TRBV28 and TRBJ1-2, with 7 bases fitting TRBD1. The trim removed 7 bases at V and 2 bases at J, leaving 10 bases unmatched. The length of the CDR3 is 15 residues. From germline, CDR1 is MDHEN and CDR2 SYDVKM. CDR3 loop: CASKLQTGLNYGYTF. The CDR3 region has the DNA TGTGCCAGCAAACTTCAGACAGGGCTCAACTATGGCTACACCTTC.

This clonotype was counted only a few times. V is TRBV5-1 and J is TRBJ2-7; a possible D gene is TRBD2 (6 bases). This CDR3 is built from 12 residues. Trimming left V 2 bases short and J 5 bases short, with 8 bases between. In germline, CDR1 is SGHRS, CDR2 YFSETQ. The CDR3, as DNA: TGCGCCAGCAGCTTCGGGGAGGACGAGCAGTACTTC. Translation: CASSFGEDEQYF. Based on the CDR3 plus reference TRBV5-1 and TRBJ2-7, the full variable domain is KAGVTQTPRYLIKTRGQQVTLSCSPISGHRSVSWYQQTPGQGLQFLFEYFSETQRNKGNFPGRFSGRQFSNSRSEMNVSTLELGDSALYLCASSFGEDEQYFGPGTRLTVT.

This clonotype was observed a few times. The chain employs TRBV5-1 and TRBJ2-7, with 8 bases identical to TRBD2. This CDR3 is built from 16 residues. Germline CDR1 reads SGHRS; CDR2 reads YFSETQ. With 4 bases clipped from V and 1 base from J, the junction kept 10 bases outside the gene matches. CDR3 sequence reads: CASSRLGTSNSYEQYF. The CDR3 coding sequence is TGCGCCAGCAGCCGACTTGGGACTAGTAATTCCTACGAGCAGTACTTC.

This clonotype was counted many times. V and J are TRBV11-3 and TRBJ2-3; D uncertain. The germline V gene has CDR1 SGHNT and CDR2 YENEEA. The V and J ends lost 2 bases and 2 bases respectively, with 11 bases between them. The CDR3 is 15 residues long. The CDR3 DNA reads as TGTGCCAGCAGCTTATACCCTCTCCCCACAGATACGCAGTATTTT. It translates to CASSLYPLPTDTQYF. Combining the CDR3 with reference TRBV11-3 and TRBJ2-3 gives the whole variable domain EAGVVQSPRYKIIEKKQPVAFWCNPISGHNTLYWYLQNLGQGPELLIRYENEEAVDDSQLPKDRFSAERLKGVDSTLKIQPAELGDSAVYLCASSLYPLPTDTQYFGPGTRLTVL.